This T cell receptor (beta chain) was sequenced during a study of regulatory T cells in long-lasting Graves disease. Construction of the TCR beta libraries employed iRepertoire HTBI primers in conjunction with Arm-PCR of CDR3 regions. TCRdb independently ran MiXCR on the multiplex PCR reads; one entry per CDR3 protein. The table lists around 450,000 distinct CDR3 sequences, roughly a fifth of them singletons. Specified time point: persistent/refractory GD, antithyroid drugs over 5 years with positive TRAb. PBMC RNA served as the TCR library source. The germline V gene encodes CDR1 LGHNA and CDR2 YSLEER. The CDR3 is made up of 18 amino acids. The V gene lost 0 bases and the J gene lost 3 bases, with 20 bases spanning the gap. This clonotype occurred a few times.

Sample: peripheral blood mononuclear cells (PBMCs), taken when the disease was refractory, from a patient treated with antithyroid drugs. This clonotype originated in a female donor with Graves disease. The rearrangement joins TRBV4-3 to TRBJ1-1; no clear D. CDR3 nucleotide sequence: TGCGCCAGCAGCCAAGATGGCGGTGTTACCAGGAGTCACACTGAAGCTTTCTTT. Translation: CASSQDGGVTRSHTEAFF.